The next 11 T cell receptor beta chains were all read from a single sample in a study of monozygotic twins with inflammatory bowel disease. TCRdb reworked the 5' RACE reads into one entry per CDR3 protein, no DNA. The table lists 170,000 or so distinct CDR3 sequences. Sequenced: blood. These TCRs come from a human donor with ulcerative colitis or Crohn's disease, or a healthy co-twin of an affected twin (not recorded which).

V usage is TRBV9 and J usage is TRBJ1-4. Germline values: CDR1 SGDLS, CDR2 YYNGEE. The CDR3 has 15 residues. Here the CDR3 reads CASSAFSGMNEKLFF.

The rearrangement joins TRBV7-8 to TRBJ2-1. The CDR3 covers 15 residues. From germline, CDR1 is SGHVS and CDR2 FQNEAQ. The CDR3 loop is CASSFWRTPYNEQFF. The whole variable domain, filled in from reference TRBV7-8 and TRBJ2-1, reads GAGVSQSPRYKVAKRGQDVALRCDPISGHVSLFWYQQALGQGPEFLTYFQNEAQLDKSGLPSDRFFAERPEGSVSTLKIQRTQQEDSAVYLCASSFWRTPYNEQFFGPGTRLTVL.

This chain joins TRBV29-1 and TRBJ1-1; TCRdb's D call of TRBD1 is untestable without DNA. This CDR3 contains 14 residues. Germline V CDR1 and CDR2: SQVTM, ANQGSEA. This CDR3 is CSVAWGRGNTEAFF.

This chain connects TRBV10-2 to TRBJ1-4; without DNA, the TCRdb call of TRBD1 cannot be checked. Germline CDR1 WSHSY, CDR2 SAAADI. The CDR3 has 15 residues. CDR3 protein: CASSERTIASEKLFF.

V gene TRBV7-2 combines with J gene TRBJ2-3; TCRdb calls TRBD2, which cannot be checked without DNA. This CDR3 spans 15 amino acids. Germline CDR1 SGHTA, CDR2 FQGNSA. The CDR3 sequence is CASSLAAGGIDTQYF.

The chain joins TRBV7-3 to TRBJ2-1; TCRdb lists TRBD2, though no DNA is available to test this call. The CDR3 runs to 17 residues. Germline CDR1 is SGHTA and CDR2 is FQGTGA. The CDR3 region is CASSLIPRGTRNNEQFF.

The chain is built from TRBV12-3 or TRBV12-4 and TRBJ1-5. The CDR3 contains 12 residues. The chain's CDR3 is CASSLENQPQHF.

CDR3 protein: CAINGGGYNQPQHF. The rearrangement links TRBV10-3 to TRBJ1-5; the TCRdb call, TRBD1, lacks DNA for checking. This CDR3 is 14 amino acids long. The V gene's germline CDR1 is ENHRY and CDR2 SYGVKD.

This chain connects TRBV20-1 to TRBJ1-5. The CDR3 totals 14 residues. CDR1 and CDR2 (germline): DFQATT, SNEGSKA (reference sequence). This CDR3 is CSARAGSGGQPQHF.

The chain is built from TRBV7-2 and TRBJ2-1; the TCRdb call, TRBD2, lacks DNA for checking. The CDR3 has 12 residues. Germline V gene lookup returns CDR1 SGHTA and CDR2 FQGNSA. The CDR3 region is CASSFPSGEQFF.

The J gene is TRBJ1-4, the V gene TRBV18. This CDR3 contains 14 residues. Germline CDR1 reads KGHSH; CDR2 reads LQKENI. The CDR3 spells CASSPRGRNEKLFF. Full variable domain (remainder filled in from reference TRBV18 and TRBJ1-4): NAGVMQNPRHLVRRRGQEARLRCSPMKGHSHVYWYRQLPEEGLKFMVYLQKENIIDESGMPKERFSAEFPKEGPSILRIQQVVRGDSAAYFCASSPRGRNEKLFFGSGTQLSVL.